This TCR beta chain was captured in a study of neurological immune-mediated disorders. TCRdb redid the calling of the 5' RACE reads with MiXCR, one entry per CDR3 protein. The sample carries roughly 14,000 distinct CDR3 sequences, 10% recorded once. This clonotype has a count of ten or more. Germline V lookup: CDR1 DFQATT, CDR2 SNEGSKA (reference sequence). The CDR3 runs to 12 residues. V lost 2 bases and J 0 bases, leaving 4 bases between the germline ends. This TCR derives from a middle-aged woman in good health. The chain recombines TRBV20-1 with TRBJ1-1; D gene ambiguous. Sequenced: PBMCs. As DNA, the CDR3 is TGCAGTGCTAGATCTGTGAACACTGAAGCTTTCTTT. The encoded protein is CSARSVNTEAFF.